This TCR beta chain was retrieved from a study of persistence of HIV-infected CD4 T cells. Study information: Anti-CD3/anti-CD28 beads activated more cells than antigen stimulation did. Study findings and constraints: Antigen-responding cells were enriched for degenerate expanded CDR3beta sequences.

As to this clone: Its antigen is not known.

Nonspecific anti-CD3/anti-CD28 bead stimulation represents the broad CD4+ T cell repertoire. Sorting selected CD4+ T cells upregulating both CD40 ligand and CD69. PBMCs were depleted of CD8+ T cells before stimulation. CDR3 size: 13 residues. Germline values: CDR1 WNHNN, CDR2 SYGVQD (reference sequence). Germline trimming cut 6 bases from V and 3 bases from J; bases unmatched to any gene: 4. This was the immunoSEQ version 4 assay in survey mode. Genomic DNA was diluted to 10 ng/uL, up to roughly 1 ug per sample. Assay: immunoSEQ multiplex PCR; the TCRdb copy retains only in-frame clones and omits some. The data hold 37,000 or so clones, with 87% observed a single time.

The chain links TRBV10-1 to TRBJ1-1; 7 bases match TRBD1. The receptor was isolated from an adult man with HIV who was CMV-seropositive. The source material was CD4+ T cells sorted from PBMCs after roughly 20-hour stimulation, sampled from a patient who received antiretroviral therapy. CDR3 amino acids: CASRQGTYTEAFF. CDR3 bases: TGCGCCAGCAGACAGGGGACGTACACTGAAGCTTTCTTT.